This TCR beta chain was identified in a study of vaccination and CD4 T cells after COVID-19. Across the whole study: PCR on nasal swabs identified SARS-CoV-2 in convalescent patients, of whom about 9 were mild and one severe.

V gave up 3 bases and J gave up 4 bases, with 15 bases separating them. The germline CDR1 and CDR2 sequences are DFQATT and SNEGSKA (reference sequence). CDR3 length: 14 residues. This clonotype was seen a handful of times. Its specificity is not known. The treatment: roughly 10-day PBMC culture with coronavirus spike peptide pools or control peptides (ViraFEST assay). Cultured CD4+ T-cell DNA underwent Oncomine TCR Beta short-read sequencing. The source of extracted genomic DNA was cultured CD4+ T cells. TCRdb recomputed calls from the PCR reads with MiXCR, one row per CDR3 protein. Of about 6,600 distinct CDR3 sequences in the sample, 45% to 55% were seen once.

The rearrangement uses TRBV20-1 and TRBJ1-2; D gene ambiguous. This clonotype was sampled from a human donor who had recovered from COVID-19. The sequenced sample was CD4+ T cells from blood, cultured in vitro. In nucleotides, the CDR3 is TGCAGTGCTAGGCGATCAACCAGTTTCTATGGCTACACCTTC. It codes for CSARRSTSFYGYTF.